Presented here are 21 T cell receptor beta chains from one specimen sequenced in a study of T cell changes during pregnancy in multiple sclerosis. Assay used: immunoSEQ multiplex PCR; TCRdb lists only in-frame clones, some missing. The sample has 45,000 to 60,000 clones; about 91% are singletons. The sequences come from peripheral blood, collected after pregnancy. The receptors originated from a female donor in good health, enrolled as a control in a pregnancy study.

This chain links TRBV5-1 with TRBJ2-3, with D perhaps matching TRBD2 (6 bases). The CDR3 is made up of 15 amino acids. Germline V gives CDR1 SGHRS, CDR2 YFSETQ. The germline V and J ends were trimmed by 3 bases and 2 bases, with 13 bases remaining between them. The chain's CDR3 is CASSSGLPNTDTQYF. The CDR3 coding sequence is TGCGCCAGCAGCTCGGGACTCCCGAACACAGATACGCAGTATTTT.

The chain carries TRBV5-1 and TRBJ2-1, with TRBD2 matching 7 bases. The CDR3 runs 16 residues. V shed 3 bases and J 5 bases; nucleotides not matched to a gene: 11. Germline loops: CDR1 SGHRS, CDR2 YFSETQ. The CDR3 region is CASSSGGRLGNNEQFF. CDR3 nucleotide sequence: TGCGCCAGCAGCTCGGGAGGACGATTAGGGAACAATGAGCAGTTCTTC.

This rearrangement joins TRBV27 to TRBJ1-1; no firm D call. The germline V and J ends were trimmed by 5 bases and 2 bases, with 9 bases remaining between them. Germline V gene sequence: CDR1 MNHEY, CDR2 SMNVEV (reference sequence). The CDR3 consists of 13 residues. This chain's CDR3 is CASSPRLNTEAFF. In nucleotides, the CDR3 is TGTGCCAGCAGTCCCAGACTTAACACTGAAGCTTTCTTT.

The rearrangement uses TRBV13 and TRBJ2-7; a weak D match, TRBD2 (5 bases). CDR1 and CDR2 from the germline V gene are PRHDT and FYEKMQ (reference sequence). V was cut by 5 bases and J by 2 bases, with 19 bases left in between. The CDR3 contains 16 residues. The CDR3 protein is CASSHDRFSGAYEQYF. For the CDR3, the DNA is TGTGCCAGCAGCCACGACCGCTTCAGCGGTGCCTACGAGCAGTACTTC.

This chain joins TRBV29-1 and TRBJ2-2; 7 nucleotides line up with TRBD1. Looked up from germline, CDR1 is SQVTM and CDR2 is ANQGSEA. CDR3 length: 13 amino acids. J was trimmed by 7 bases and V by 4 bases; bases with no gene match: 6. CDR3 sequence: CSVGRGQGGELFF. CDR3 sequence (DNA): TGCAGCGTTGGTAGGGGGCAGGGCGGGGAGCTGTTTTTT.

This chain links TRBV2 with TRBJ1-5; no clear D gene. The germline V gene encodes CDR1 SNHLY and CDR2 FYNNEI. V lost 6 bases, J lost 0 bases, and 15 bases lay in between. This CDR3 region has 16 residues. The CDR3 loop is CASREQTGISNQPQHF. The CDR3 region has the DNA TGTGCCAGCAGGGAGCAGACGGGGATTAGCAATCAGCCCCAGCATTTT.

V usage is TRBV6-1 and J usage is TRBJ1-3, with TRBD1 matching over 7 bases. CDR3 length equals 15 residues. J gave up 0 bases and V 3 bases, and 2 bases lay outside the gene matches. The germline gives CDR1 MNHNS, CDR2 SASEGT. The CDR3 sequence: CASSDWTGSGNTIYF. In nucleotides, the CDR3 is TGTGCCAGCAGTGATTGGACAGGCTCTGGAAACACCATATATTTT.

The chain has TRBV6-4 and TRBJ2-2, with unresolved D. This CDR3 spans 15 amino acids. Germline-derived CDR1 and CDR2 are MRHNA and SNTAGT. The V end lost 4 bases, the J end lost 3 bases, and 12 bases lay between the germline ends. Here the CDR3 reads CASSVGTPDTGELFF. The CDR3 DNA reads as TGTGCCAGCAGTGTGGGCACACCCGACACCGGGGAGCTGTTTTTT.

The genes are TRBV7-2 and TRBJ2-5, with D maybe TRBD1 (6 bases). This CDR3 comprises 16 residues. Trimming stripped 1 base from V and 6 bases from J, with 18 bases between. The V gene's germline CDR1 is SGHTA and CDR2 FQGNSA. The CDR3 nucleotides read TGTGCCAGCAGCTTAGGGGGGCAGGGCGCGACGAAGACCCAGTACTTC. Translated, it gives CASSLGGQGATKTQYF.

This clone has more than one count but fewer than ten. The gene calls are TRBV5-1 and TRBJ1-6, with TRBD1 identical over 9 bases. Germline values: CDR1 SGHRS, CDR2 YFSETQ. CDR3 length: 14 residues. Trimming took 4 bases from V and 7 from J; bases not matched to a gene: 3. CDR3 sequence: CASSGDRENSPLHF. Here the CDR3 DNA reads TGCGCCAGCAGCGGGGACAGGGAAAATTCACCCCTCCACTTT.

This chain links TRBV19 with TRBJ1-2, with D unclear. Germline assignment: CDR1 LNHDA and CDR2 SQIVND (reference sequence). V lost 7 bases and J 3 bases, leaving 12 bases between the germline ends. The CDR3 covers 13 residues. As DNA, the CDR3 is TGTGCCAGTATGATGAGCGGATACTATGGCTACACCTTC. It encodes CASMMSGYYGYTF.

CDR3 protein: CASSQGNGDYTEAFF. CDR3 nucleotides: TGCGCCAGCAGCCAAGGGAACGGGGATTACACTGAAGCTTTCTTT. The rearrangement links TRBV4-3 to TRBJ1-1, with D unclear. This CDR3 is built from 15 residues. Looked up from germline, CDR1 is LGHNA and CDR2 is YSLEER. With 1 base removed from V and 3 bases from J, the gap between germline ends came to 12 bases.

V is TRBV7-2 and J is TRBJ2-1; D uncertain. Germline CDR1 SGHTA, CDR2 FQGNSA. The CDR3 consists of 12 residues. V was shortened by 3 bases and J by 6 bases, with 6 bases between the two germline ends. The CDR3 region is CASSLTLNEQFF. The CDR3 DNA is TGTGCCAGCAGCTTGACTCTCAATGAGCAGTTCTTC.

This clone was counted only a few times. The chain carries TRBV4-3 and TRBJ1-6, with D hard to call. From germline, CDR1 is LGHNA and CDR2 YSLEER. This CDR3 is 13 amino acids long. V was clipped by 0 bases and J by 7 bases, with 4 bases between them. CDR3 DNA: TGCGCCAGCAGCCAAGAGAGAAATTCACCCCTCCACTTT. It is translated as CASSQERNSPLHF.

This clone was seen only once. The chain links TRBV2 to TRBJ1-1; 7 bases fit TRBD1. CDR3 length: 15 residues. Per the germline V gene, CDR1 is SNHLY and CDR2 is FYNNEI. The J segment lost 0 bases and the V segment lost 6 bases, leaving 7 bases of the junction unmatched. CDR3 sequence reads: CASSLAGTVNTEAFF. The CDR3 DNA sequence: TGTGCCAGCAGCCTCGCCGGGACAGTGAACACTGAAGCTTTCTTT.

CDR3: CASSMNRVLPQHF. The CDR3 region has the DNA TGTGCCAGTAGCATGAACAGGGTTTTGCCCCAGCATTTT. The V call is TRBV19, the J call TRBJ1-5; possibly TRBD1 for D (6 bases). The germline V gene encodes CDR1 LNHDA and CDR2 SQIVND (reference sequence). V was cut by 6 bases and J by 9 bases, with 15 bases left in between. This CDR3 has 13 residues.

The chain is built from TRBV11-1 and TRBJ2-3, with TRBD2 identical over 7 bases. Germline V lookup: CDR1 SGHAT, CDR2 FQDESV (reference sequence). There are 15 residues in the CDR3. V lost 5 bases to trimming and J lost 3 bases; unmatched junction nucleotides: 8. The CDR3 spells CASSPWGGETDTQYF. CDR3 bases: TGTGCCAGCAGCCCCTGGGGGGGGGAGACAGATACGCAGTATTTT. The whole variable domain, remainder taken from reference TRBV11-1 and TRBJ2-3, is EAEVAQSPRYKITEKSQAVAFWCDPISGHATLYWYRQILGQGPELLVQFQDESVVDDSQLPKDRFSAERLKGVDSTLKIQPAELGDSAMYLCASSPWGGETDTQYFGPGTRLTVL.

The chain joins TRBV28 to TRBJ2-3; 8 bases are shared with TRBD1. CDR1 MDHEN and CDR2 SYDVKM come from the germline V gene. V shed 4 bases and J 1 base; nucleotides not matched to a gene: 4. The CDR3 is made up of 15 amino acids. The CDR3 DNA reads TGTGCCAGCAGTTCGTCGGGACAGGGCACAGATACGCAGTATTTT. Protein sequence: CASSSSGQGTDTQYF. The variable domain in full, completed from reference TRBV28 and TRBJ2-3, reads DVKVTQSSRYLVKRTGEKVFLECVQDMDHENMFWYRQDPGLGLRLIYFSYDVKMKEKGDIPEGYSVSREKKERFSLILESASTNQTSMYLCASSSSGQGTDTQYFGPGTRLTVL.

This CDR3 reads CASSLVRTGELFIYEQYF. CDR3 bases: TGTGCCAGCAGCTTAGTTAGGACAGGGGAACTTTTTATCTACGAGCAGTACTTC. The gene calls are TRBV7-9 and TRBJ2-7; 9 nucleotides match TRBD1. CDR3 length equals 18 residues. V lost 1 base and J lost 3; bases outside the gene matches: 13. CDR1 SEHNR and CDR2 FQNEAQ come from the germline V gene (reference sequence).

V gene TRBV6-5 combines with J gene TRBJ1-5; D might be TRBD1 (5 bases). Germline lookup yields CDR1 MNHEY and CDR2 SVGAGI. The CDR3 runs 15 residues. V was pared by 2 bases and J by 5 bases, with 13 bases between. Here the CDR3 reads CASSYPDNADQPQHF. The CDR3 DNA sequence: TGTGCCAGCAGTTACCCGGACAACGCAGATCAGCCCCAGCATTTT.

This clone was seen once. The J gene is TRBJ2-3, the V gene TRBV9; TRBD1 matches 8 bases. The CDR3 sequence is 15 residues long. V shed 3 bases, J shed 2 bases, and the junction held 5 bases outside the gene matches. Germline V gene lookup returns CDR1 SGDLS and CDR2 YYNGEE. This chain's CDR3 is CASSADRVVTDTQYF. In nucleotides, the CDR3 is TGTGCCAGCAGCGCGGACAGGGTTGTCACAGATACGCAGTATTTT.